Listed below are T cell receptor beta chains from one sample, sequenced in a study of blood T cell repertoires in COVID-19. Produced via immunoSEQ multiplex PCR; TCRdb's table is partial and in-frame only. The sample holds 250,000 or so clones; around 83% are singletons and the top ten take over 1.5%. Sequenced input: peripheral blood. The receptors originated from a woman in her thirties or forties who had recovered from COVID-19. Both conserved end residues are part of each CDR3. Each record gives: D gene, clone size, V gene, J gene, CDR3 protein, CDR3 DNA. D genes are given only for firm matches. Size is omitted from some rows. Given values are once, few, many or a class for expanded clones.

NA	NA	TRBV7-9	TRBJ1-1	CASSLRGNTEAFF	TGTGCCAGCAGCTTAAGGGGGAACACTGAAGCTTTCTTT
NA	NA	TRBV5-1	TRBJ1-2	CASSSQPQGSGGYTF	TGCGCCAGCAGCAGCCAACCCCAGGGATCTGGAGGCTACACCTTC
NA	few	TRBV27	TRBJ2-7	CASSLFYPYEQYF	TGTGCCAGCAGTCTCTTCTACCCCTACGAGCAGTACTTC
NA	few	TRBV19	TRBJ1-6	CASSIGGLTRSPLHF	TGTGCCAGTAGTATAGGTGGACTCACACGATCACCCCTCCACTTT
NA	NA	TRBV21-1	TRBJ1-4	CASAGGRNNEKLFF	TGTGCCAGCGCGGGTGGACGTAATAATGAAAAACTGTTTTTT
NA	NA	TRBV9	TRBJ1-2	CASSASTGIASPNYGYTF	TGTGCCAGCAGCGCGAGCACAGGCATCGCATCCCCTAACTATGGCTACACCTTC
NA	NA	TRBV12-3/TRBV12-4	TRBJ1-2	CASRSFGHYGYTF	TGTGCCAGCAGGAGCTTTGGGCACTATGGCTACACCTTC
NA	medium-sized	TRBV5-1	TRBJ1-6	CASSLRGWASPLHF	TGCGCCAGCAGCTTGAGGGGGTGGGCTTCACCCCTCCACTTT
NA	NA	TRBV5-6	TRBJ2-3	CASSLTLSGTDTQYF	TGTGCCAGCAGCTTGACCCTCTCCGGGACAGATACGCAGTATTTT
NA	NA	TRBV5-6	TRBJ1-2	CASSLGQFYGYTF	TGTGCCAGCAGCTTGGGACAGTTCTATGGCTACACCTTC
NA	few	TRBV7-9	TRBJ2-7	CASSANGGPREREQYF	TGTGCCAGCAGCGCGAATGGTGGACCCCGGGAACGGGAGCAGTACTTC
NA	few	TRBV6-2/TRBV6-3	TRBJ2-7	CASSYATNSYEQYF	TGTGCCAGCAGTTACGCGACTAACTCCTACGAGCAGTACTTC
TRBD1	NA	TRBV5-5	TRBJ1-5	CASSLGSTGSLGQPQHF	TGTGCCAGCAGCTTGGGCTCGACAGGGAGCCTAGGTCAGCCCCAGCATTTT
TRBD1	NA	TRBV6-1	TRBJ1-1	CASSEATGAGNTEAFF	TGTGCCAGCAGTGAAGCGACAGGGGCAGGGAACACTGAAGCTTTCTTT
TRBD2	NA	TRBV11-2	TRBJ2-3	CASSTGGRVTDTQYF	TGTGCCAGCAGCACGGGGGGGCGGGTTACAGATACGCAGTATTTT
NA	NA	TRBV10-3	TRBJ1-1	CAISAKVGTEAFF	TGTGCCATCAGTGCCAAGGTCGGGACTGAAGCTTTCTTT
NA	few	TRBV5-4	TRBJ1-1	CASSSVNTEAFF	TGTGCCAGCAGCTCGGTGAACACTGAAGCTTTCTTT
TRBD1	NA	TRBV2	TRBJ2-1	CASTGTGDYNEQFF	TGTGCCAGCACCGGGACAGGGGACTACAATGAGCAGTTCTTC
TRBD1	NA	TRBV10-2	TRBJ2-5	CASRSQGGFETQYF	TGCGCCAGCAGGTCACAGGGGGGCTTCGAGACCCAGTACTTC
NA	many	TRBV7-8	TRBJ1-4	CASSFGRRAEKLFF	TGTGCCAGCAGCTTTGGGAGGCGGGCTGAAAAACTGTTTTTT
NA	NA	TRBV30	TRBJ1-2	CAWGGANGYTF	TGTGCCTGGGGGGGGGCCAATGGCTACACCTTC
NA	NA	TRBV29-1	TRBJ1-1	CSVVGSRENTEAFF	TGCAGCGTTGTGGGTTCGAGGGAGAACACTGAAGCTTTCTTT